The next 20 T cell receptor beta chains were all read from a single sample in a study of human T cells and chemical hapten exposure. Noted time point: patch test 1, 2 weeks after DPC sensitization. As for treatment: therapeutic diphenylcyclopropenone sensitization with weekly scalp DPC. TCRdb called the RACE reads again in MiXCR, with one record for every CDR3 protein. This sample has around 190,000 distinct CDR3 sequences, with 20% to 25% found just once. The specimen comprised whole blood, sampled in connection with sensitization to the hapten diphenylcyclopropenone (DPC). Every receptor here comes from a woman aged 50 to 60 with alopecia areata. Some clones in this sample may be carry-over from other donors' samples.

The chain combines TRBV4-1 with TRBJ1-5, with no clear D. V was shortened by 0 bases and J by 2 bases, with 11 bases between the two germline ends. This CDR3 comprises 16 residues. The germline V gene has CDR1 MGHRA and CDR2 YSYEKL. This chain's CDR3 is CASSQDLDGGNQPQHF. The CDR3 DNA is TGCGCCAGCAGCCAAGATTTAGACGGGGGCAATCAGCCCCAGCATTTT.

This clonotype has more than one count but fewer than ten. This CDR3 reads CASSLGGTGDTEAFF. In nucleotides, the CDR3 is TGTGCCAGCAGCTTAGGCGGGACAGGGGACACTGAAGCTTTCTTT. This chain uses TRBV7-9 with TRBJ1-1; TRBD1 matches 10 bases. After removal of 1 base from V and 3 bases from J, the junction contained 2 bases not matched to a gene. This CDR3 has 15 residues. CDR1 and CDR2 from the germline V gene are SEHNR and FQNEAQ (reference sequence). The variable domain in full, completed from reference TRBV7-9 and TRBJ1-1, reads DTGVSQNPRHKITKRGQNVTFRCDPISEHNRLYWYRQTLGQGPEFLTYFQNEAQLEKSRLLSDRFSAERPKGSFSTLEIQRTEQGDSAMYLCASSLGGTGDTEAFFGQGTRLTVV.

J is TRBJ2-6 and V is TRBV27; the match to TRBD1 covers 11 bases. This CDR3 has 19 amino acids. Germline loops: CDR1 MNHEY, CDR2 SMNVEV (reference sequence). The ends lost 6 bases at V and 2 bases at J; junction bases unmatched: 12. The CDR3 coding sequence is TGTGCCAGCAGCCTTTGGTGGACAGGGGGCACGGCTGGGGCCAACGTCCTGACTTTC. As protein: CASSLWWTGGTAGANVLTF.

This clonotype was counted many times. The chain employs TRBV3-1 and TRBJ1-6, with D unclear. CDR1 LGHDT and CDR2 YNNKEL come from the germline V gene (reference sequence). This CDR3 is built from 12 residues. V was trimmed by 1 base and J by 6 bases, leaving 1 base between them. The CDR3 nucleotides read TGTGCCAGCAGCCAAGTTAATTCACCCCTCCACTTT. It encodes CASSQVNSPLHF.

This chain connects TRBV6-2 or TRBV6-3 to TRBJ2-7; 10 nucleotides line up with TRBD2. This CDR3 region has 18 residues. Germline V gene sequence: CDR1 MNHEY, CDR2 SVGEGT. V gave up 0 bases and J gave up 0 bases; unmatched junction bases: 8. The CDR3 reads CASSYSHITSGNSYEQYF. CDR3 nucleotide sequence: TGTGCCAGCAGTTACTCTCATATAACTAGCGGGAACTCCTACGAGCAGTACTTC.

CDR3 loop: CASSYMTSGTNEQFF. The CDR3 coding sequence is TGTGCCAGCAGTTACATGACTAGCGGGACGAATGAGCAGTTCTTC. The chain combines TRBV6-5 with TRBJ2-1; 11 nucleotides match TRBD2. The germline V gene encodes CDR1 MNHEY and CDR2 SVGAGI. The J segment lost 7 bases and the V segment lost 2 bases, leaving 4 bases of the junction unmatched. This CDR3 is built from 15 residues.

This clonotype showed up just a few times. This rearrangement joins TRBV2 to TRBJ2-7, with a tentative D call TRBD2 (7 bases). CDR1 is SNHLY, CDR2 FYNNEI, per germline. V was clipped by 6 bases and J by 4 bases, with 25 bases between them. This CDR3 comprises 17 residues. Written as DNA, the CDR3 is TGTGCCAGCAGCGGACTAGTTCCAGGGGTCTACCTTTACGAGCAGTACTTC. Its protein product is CASSGLVPGVYLYEQYF.

The chain recombines TRBV11-3 with TRBJ2-1; TRBD2 matches 9 bases. Germline CDR1 SGHNT, CDR2 YENEEA. The V and J ends lost 3 bases and 8 bases, in that order; junction bases with no gene match: 8. The CDR3 covers 15 residues. The CDR3: CASSFSNSGSYEQFF. In nucleotides, the CDR3 is TGTGCCAGCAGCTTCTCAAATAGCGGGAGCTATGAGCAGTTCTTC.

This sequence joins TRBV10-1 and TRBJ2-1; D unresolved. Germline CDR1 and CDR2: WNHNN and SYGVQD (reference sequence). Trimming cost V 6 bases and J 12 bases, with 15 bases left between them. This CDR3 comprises 12 residues. Here the CDR3 DNA reads TGCGCCAGCAGCCCCGACGGTCCGGTGCAGTTCTTC. Translating it yields CASSPDGPVQFF.

This clonotype was counted only a few times. This rearrangement joins TRBV2 to TRBJ2-6; D gene ambiguous. CDR3 length: 16 residues. The germline CDR1 and CDR2 sequences are SNHLY and FYNNEI. Trimming stripped 3 bases from V and 0 bases from J, with 9 bases between. This CDR3 reads CASSEVGYSGANVLTF. The DNA for the CDR3 is TGTGCCAGCAGTGAGGTTGGGTACTCTGGGGCCAACGTCCTGACTTTC. Drawing the rest from reference TRBV2 and TRBJ2-6, the complete variable domain is EPEVTQTPSHQVTQMGQEVILRCVPISNHLYFYWYRQILGQKVEFLVSFYNNEISEKSEIFDDQFSVERPDGSNFTLKIRSTKLEDSAMYFCASSEVGYSGANVLTFGAGSRLTVL.

The chain carries TRBV11-3 and TRBJ2-1; 8 bases align to TRBD2. The germline CDR1 and CDR2 sequences are SGHNT and YENEEA. The CDR3 length is 15 residues. J was trimmed by 6 bases and V by 5 bases; bases with no gene match: 9. CDR3 in DNA: TGTGCCAGCAGCCAGGGACTAGTGGGGAGCAATGAGCAGTTCTTC. Protein sequence: CASSQGLVGSNEQFF.

The chain is built from TRBV29-1 and TRBJ2-1; 7 bases fit TRBD1. The germline V gene encodes CDR1 SQVTM and CDR2 ANQGSEA. This CDR3 spans 16 amino acids. V gave up 7 bases and J gave up 0 bases; unmatched junction bases: 12. The chain's CDR3 is CSARDSELRSYNEQFF. CDR3 bases: TGCAGCGCCCGGGACAGCGAACTTCGCTCCTACAATGAGCAGTTCTTC.

This rearrangement joins TRBV20-1 to TRBJ1-5; D might be TRBD1 (5 bases). V lost 3 bases and J lost 0, with 9 bases in between. The CDR3 is 14 residues long. Germline CDR1 and CDR2: DFQATT and SNEGSKA (reference sequence). CDR3 DNA: TGCAGTGCTAGCGGAGGGGATAGCAATCAGCCCCAGCATTTT. Its translation: CSASGGDSNQPQHF.

The CDR3 nucleotides read TGTGCCAGCAGCAACTCCGGGACAGGGGCCTTGGGCTCTGGAAACACCATATATTTT. Amino acids: CASSNSGTGALGSGNTIYF. This chain joins TRBV13 and TRBJ1-3; 10 bases align to TRBD1. The CDR3 contains 19 residues. The V gene end was trimmed by 5 bases and the J gene end by 0 bases; junction bases not matched to a gene: 13. Germline V CDR1 and CDR2: PRHDT, FYEKMQ (reference sequence).

The V and J genes are TRBV14 and TRBJ2-7; unclear D gene. This CDR3 region has 12 residues. CDR1 is SGHDN, CDR2 FVKESK, per germline. The V end lost 10 bases, the J end lost 3 bases, and 13 bases lay between the germline ends. The DNA of the CDR3 is TGTGCCATCGCCTCGTTAATCTACGAGCAGTACTTC. Protein sequence: CAIASLIYEQYF.

This clonotype came up a few times. The V call is TRBV7-3, the J call TRBJ2-2; 12 bases fit TRBD2. The CDR3 is made up of 16 amino acids. In germline, CDR1 is SGHTA, CDR2 FQGTGA. V was pared by 5 bases and J by 6 bases, with 7 bases of the junction left unmatched. CDR3 amino acids: CASSPRTSGISGELFF. The CDR3 region has the DNA TGTGCCAGCAGCCCCCGGACTAGCGGGATCTCCGGGGAGCTGTTTTTT.

This clonotype came up a few times. The chain employs TRBV12-3 or TRBV12-4 and TRBJ2-6; D assignment may be TRBD1 or TRBD2 (5 bases each). V lost 8 bases and J 2 bases, leaving 10 bases between the germline ends. The CDR3 sequence is 14 residues long. CDR3 residues: CASGVGAGANVLTF. CDR3 DNA sequence: TGTGCCAGCGGAGTGGGGGCTGGGGCCAACGTCCTGACTTTC.

In its sample, this clonotype was seen a few times. The chain employs TRBV6-1 and TRBJ2-5; D gene unclear. The CDR3 extends over 12 amino acids. V was trimmed by 2 bases and J by 4 bases, leaving 5 bases between them. Per the germline V gene, CDR1 is MNHNS and CDR2 is SASEGT. The CDR3: CASSESTETQYF. The DNA for the CDR3 is TGTGCCAGCAGTGAATCGACAGAGACCCAGTACTTC.

This clonotype was counted a few times. This chain links TRBV6-6 with TRBJ1-2, with D maybe TRBD1 (5 bases). The CDR3 has 17 amino acids. V dropped 0 bases and J dropped 0 bases, with 14 bases sitting between them. Germline V gene data show CDR1 as MNHNY and CDR2 as SVGAGI (reference sequence). This CDR3 reads CASSYSNRLTSNYGYTF. CDR3 DNA: TGTGCCAGCAGTTACTCGAACAGGCTAACGTCTAACTATGGCTACACCTTC.

The chain links TRBV11-2 to TRBJ1-5; D gene ambiguous. In germline, CDR1 is SGHAT, CDR2 FQNNGV. This CDR3 spans 14 amino acids. The V gene lost 5 bases and the J gene lost 2 bases, with 10 bases spanning the gap. CDR3 coding DNA: TGTGCCAGCAGCCCCGGATTGGGCAATCAGCCCCAGCATTTT. It specifies CASSPGLGNQPQHF.